The rows below give T cell receptor beta chains drawn from one sample of a study of cytomegalovirus exposure and HLA in healthy donors. Here immunoSEQ multiplex PCR was the method, and the copy in TCRdb shows in-frame clones only, minus some. The sample has 150,000 to 200,000 clones, around 74% seen once. Sequenced material: PBMCs. The receptor set was obtained from a female donor in good health and CMV-seronegative. Each CDR3 is given with its conserved first and last residue. A D gene is named only where the DNA matches it firmly. Clone size is not always given. Where it is, it says once, few, many or a class for expanded clones.

TRBJ1-2 TRBV29-1 . . CSVEETASTNYGYTF TGCAGCGTTGAAGAGACAGCGTCTACTAACTATGGCTACACCTTC
TRBJ2-2 TRBV11-2 TRBD1 . CASSPRTGGQNTGELFF TGTGCCAGCAGCCCGAGGACAGGGGGCCAGAACACCGGGGAGCTGTTTTTT
TRBJ2-7 TRBV2 TRBD1 few CASGRQGDREQYF TGTGCCAGCGGTCGGCAGGGGGACAGGGAGCAGTACTTC
TRBJ2-7 TRBV7-9 . . CASSLALGHIPSYEQYF TGTGCCAGCAGCTTAGCGCTTGGACACATACCTTCCTACGAGCAGTACTTC
TRBJ2-3 TRBV10-3 TRBD2 . CAISDFSGGRTDTQYF TGTGCCATCAGTGATTTTAGCGGGGGGCGCACAGATACGCAGTATTTT
TRBJ1-2 TRBV29-1 TRBD1 . CSLLLTGPGGYTF TGCAGCCTGCTGCTGACAGGGCCAGGTGGCTACACCTTC
TRBJ2-6 TRBV29-1 . . CSVGLTGANVLTF TGCAGCGTTGGACTCACTGGGGCCAACGTCCTGACTTTC
TRBJ2-2 TRBV19 TRBD2 . CASSRGLGWGTGELFF TGTGCCAGTAGTCGAGGACTAGGATGGGGCACCGGGGAGCTGTTTTTT
TRBJ2-4 TRBV5-1 . . CASSLGRGSINIQYF TGCGCCAGCAGCTTGGGCAGGGGATCGATTAACATTCAGTACTTC
TRBJ1-5 TRBV6-5 TRBD1 . CASSYDRAEQPQHF TGTGCCAGCAGCTACGACAGGGCCGAGCAGCCCCAGCATTTT
TRBJ2-1 TRBV2 TRBD2 . CASSGDLAGHGFF TGTGCCAGCAGTGGGGACTTAGCGGGACATGGGTTCTTC
TRBJ1-5 TRBV27 TRBD1 few CASSSIGTVNNQPQHF TGTGCCAGCAGTTCAATCGGGACAGTGAACAATCAGCCCCAGCATTTT
TRBJ2-7 TRBV30 TRBD1 few CAWSTDRGRNEQYF TGTGCCTGGAGTACGGACAGGGGGCGAAACGAGCAGTACTTC
TRBJ2-4 TRBV7-6 . . CASSLIGTGQDIQYF TGTGCCAGCAGCTTAATAGGCACAGGGCAAGACATTCAGTACTTC
TRBJ2-1 TRBV29-1 TRBD2 few CSVLAGVPYNEQFF TGCAGCGTTTTGGCGGGGGTACCCTACAATGAGCAGTTCTTC
TRBJ1-2 TRBV19 TRBD1 . CASSTRTGSLANYGYTF TGTGCCAGTAGTACTAGGACAGGGAGTCTAGCTAACTATGGCTACACCTTC
TRBJ2-7 TRBV29-1 TRBD2 . CSVEGTSGEQYF TGCAGCGTTGAAGGGACTAGCGGCGAGCAGTACTTC
TRBJ2-7 TRBV6-5 TRBD2 . CASSYSSGLGAAEQYF TGTGCCAGCAGTTACTCTTCGGGACTAGGGGCCGCTGAGCAGTACTTC
TRBJ2-7 TRBV10-3 TRBD2 . CAISESAGGRTYEQYF TGTGCCATCAGTGAGTCGGCTGGCGGGAGGACCTACGAGCAGTACTTC
TRBJ2-7 TRBV19 . . CASSIGRGSYEQYF TGTGCCAGTAGTATTGGCAGGGGATCCTACGAGCAGTACTTC
TRBJ2-7 TRBV4-1 TRBD2 . CASSPLGGSSYEQYF TGCGCCAGCAGCCCCCTGGGCGGGAGTTCCTACGAGCAGTACTTC
TRBJ1-6 TRBV6-1 . . CASSEQGVGNSPLHF TGTGCCAGCAGTGAACAGGGTGTGGGGAATTCACCCCTCCACTTT
TRBJ2-5 TRBV7-2 TRBD2 few CASSLGTSGGQETQYF TGTGCCAGCAGCTTAGGGACTAGCGGGGGACAAGAGACCCAGTACTTC
TRBJ1-1 TRBV2 TRBD1 . CASTQPGQGHTEAFF TGTGCCAGCACCCAACCGGGACAGGGACACACTGAAGCTTTCTTT
TRBJ2-7 TRBV25-1 . . CASSVRLEQYF TGTGCCAGCAGTGTGCGCCTCGAGCAGTACTTC
TRBJ2-1 TRBV29-1 TRBD2 . CSVVAGGGYNEQFF TGCAGCGTTGTAGCGGGAGGGGGTTACAATGAGCAGTTCTTC
TRBJ2-7 TRBV11-2 TRBD1 . CASSIRQGASVFQYYEQYF TGTGCCAGCAGCATCAGACAGGGGGCATCCGTTTTCCAATACTACGAGCAGTACTTC